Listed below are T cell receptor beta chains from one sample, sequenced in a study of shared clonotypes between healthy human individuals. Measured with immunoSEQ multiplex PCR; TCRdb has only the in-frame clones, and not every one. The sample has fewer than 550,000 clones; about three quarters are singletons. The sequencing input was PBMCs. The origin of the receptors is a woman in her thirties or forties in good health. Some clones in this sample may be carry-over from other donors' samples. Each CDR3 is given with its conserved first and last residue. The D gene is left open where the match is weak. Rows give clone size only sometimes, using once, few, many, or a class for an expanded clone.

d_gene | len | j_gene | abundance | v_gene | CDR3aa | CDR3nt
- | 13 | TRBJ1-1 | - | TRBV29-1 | CSVDWGGNTEAFF | TGCAGCGTTGATTGGGGGGGAAACACTGAAGCTTTCTTT
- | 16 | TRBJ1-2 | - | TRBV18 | CASSPPLLKVGDGYTF | TGTGCCAGCTCACCACCGCTCTTAAAGGTGGGGGATGGCTACACCTTC
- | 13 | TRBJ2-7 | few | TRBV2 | CASTGRDTLGQYF | TGTGCCAGCACCGGCAGGGATACCCTTGGGCAGTACTTC
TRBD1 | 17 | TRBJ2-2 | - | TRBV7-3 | CASSLTPTGLNTGELFF | TGTGCCAGCAGCTTAACGCCGACAGGGCTGAACACCGGGGAGCTGTTTTTT
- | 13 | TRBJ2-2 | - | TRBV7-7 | CASSRQNTGELFF | TGTGCCAGCAGCCGACAAAACACCGGGGAGCTGTTTTTT
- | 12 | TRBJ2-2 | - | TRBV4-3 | CASSLGTGELFF | TGCGCCAGCAGCCTCGGAACCGGGGAGCTGTTTTTT
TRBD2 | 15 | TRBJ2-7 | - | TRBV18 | CASSPSRTSHMEQYF | TGTGCCAGCTCACCATCAAGGACTAGTCATATGGAGCAGTACTTC
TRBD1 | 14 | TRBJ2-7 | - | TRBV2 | CASNPTGPGQEQYF | TGTGCCAGCAACCCGACAGGGCCTGGGCAGGAGCAGTACTTC
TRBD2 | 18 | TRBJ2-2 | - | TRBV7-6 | CASSMGLAGGTNTGELFF | TGTGCCAGCAGCATGGGACTAGCGGGAGGAACCAACACCGGGGAGCTGTTTTTT
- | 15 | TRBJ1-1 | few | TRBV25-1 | CASSANRALYPEAFF | TGTGCCAGCAGTGCTAACAGGGCCCTATACCCTGAAGCTTTCTTT
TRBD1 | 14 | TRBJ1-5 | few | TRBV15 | CATSTRGGNQPQHF | TGTGCCACCAGCACCAGGGGGGGCAATCAGCCCCAGCATTTT
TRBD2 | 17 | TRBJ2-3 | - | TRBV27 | CASSSGLAGGWADTQYF | TGTGCCAGCAGTTCGGGACTAGCGGGAGGGTGGGCAGATACGCAGTATTTT